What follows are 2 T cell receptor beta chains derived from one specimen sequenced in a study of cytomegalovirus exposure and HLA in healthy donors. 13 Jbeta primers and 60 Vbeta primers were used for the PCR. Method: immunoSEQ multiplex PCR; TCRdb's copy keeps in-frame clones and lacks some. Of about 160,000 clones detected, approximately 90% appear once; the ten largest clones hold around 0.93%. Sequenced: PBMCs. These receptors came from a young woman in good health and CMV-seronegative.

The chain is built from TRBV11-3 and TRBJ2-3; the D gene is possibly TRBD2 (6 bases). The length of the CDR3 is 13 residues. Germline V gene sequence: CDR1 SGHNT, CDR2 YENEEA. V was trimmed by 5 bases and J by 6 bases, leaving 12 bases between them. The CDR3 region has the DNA TGTGCCAGCAGCCCCCCCGGGGGTGATACGCAGTATTTT. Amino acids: CASSPPGGDTQYF.

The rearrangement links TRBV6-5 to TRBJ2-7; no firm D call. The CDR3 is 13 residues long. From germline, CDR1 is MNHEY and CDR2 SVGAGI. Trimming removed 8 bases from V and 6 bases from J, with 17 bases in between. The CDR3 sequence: CASSSSLVSEQYF. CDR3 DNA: TGTGCCAGCTCATCCTCCTTGGTGAGCGAGCAGTACTTC.